Listed here are 17 T cell receptor beta chains from one sample, sequenced in a study of shared clonotypes between healthy human individuals (dated by TCRdb to 2018 to 2021). The library came from the immunoSEQ multiplex PCR assay. TCRdb's version of the immuneACCESS table is confined to in-frame rearrangements and falls short of the full clone set. An unresolved V gene accounts for under half of the shortfall where checked; the remainder is of unknown origin. Counted in this sample were millions of clones; around 90% of them appeared once. Of the sample, around 0.14% falls within the top ten clones. Sequencing input: naive CD4+ T cells sorted from blood. This specimen's cell subset or site label, interpreted: CD45RA+ positively selected. The receptor source for this set is a man aged 18-30 years in good health.

About this clone itself: Different DNA sequences within this sample yield the same CDR3. This chain uses TRBV27 with TRBJ1-6; D unclear. The germline gives CDR1 MNHEY, CDR2 SMNVEV (reference sequence). The CDR3 spans 12 residues. Trimming cost V 4 bases and J 10 bases, with 8 bases left between them. CDR3 sequence (DNA): TGTGCCAGCAGTTCACCCGGCTCACCCCTCCACTTT. Protein: CASSSPGSPLHF.

This clone was detected once. The chain is built from TRBV6-5 and TRBJ2-7; a possible D gene is TRBD1 (5 bases). CDR1 MNHEY and CDR2 SVGAGI come from the germline V gene. V was cut by 0 bases and J by 5 bases, with 14 bases left in between. This CDR3 comprises 15 residues. The CDR3 coding sequence is TGTGCCAGCAGTTACTCGGGGCCAGGGCTAAACGAGCAGTACTTC. Translated, it gives CASSYSGPGLNEQYF.

The chain recombines TRBV5-5 with TRBJ1-5; 7 bases align to TRBD1. The V segment lost 4 bases and the J segment 6 bases; nucleotides outside the gene matches: 10. There are 15 residues in the CDR3. CDR1 is SGHKS and CDR2 is YYEKEE in the germline V gene (reference sequence). The CDR3 reads CASSREGALGQPQHF. CDR3 DNA sequence: TGTGCCAGCAGCCGCGAGGGGGCTCTGGGTCAGCCCCAGCATTTT.

The chain couples TRBV5-6 to TRBJ2-4; D is undetermined. Trimming took off 4 bases at V and 3 bases at J, with 11 bases between the two ends. This CDR3 spans 14 amino acids. Per the germline V gene, CDR1 is SGHDT and CDR2 is YYEEEE. The CDR3 DNA is TGTGCCAGCAGCCCGGGTTCCATCAAAAACATTCAGTACTTC. Encoded protein: CASSPGSIKNIQYF.

This clone was detected only once. The chain employs TRBV7-9 and TRBJ1-2; no definite D call. The CDR3 is 15 amino acids. V was cut by 2 bases and J by 2 bases, with 12 bases left in between. CDR1 is SEHNR, CDR2 FQNEAQ, per germline (reference sequence). The CDR3 region is CASSLTPGENYGYTF. The CDR3 coding sequence is TGTGCCAGCAGCTTAACACCCGGGGAAAACTATGGCTACACCTTC.

A note on this clone: Other nucleotide sequences from this sample produce the same CDR3. The chain employs TRBV5-1 and TRBJ2-5; D assignment may be TRBD1 or TRBD2 (5 bases each). Germline assignment: CDR1 SGHRS and CDR2 YFSETQ. Between the trimmed V and J ends, which lost 1 base and 4 bases, there was a span of 8 bases. CDR3 size: 13 residues. CDR3: CASSLTGGETQYF. As DNA, the CDR3 is TGCGCCAGCAGCTTGACTGGGGGAGAGACCCAGTACTTC.

The chain is built from TRBV30 and TRBJ1-5, with 10 bases matching TRBD1. Trimming took 5 bases from V and 4 from J; bases not matched to a gene: 8. The CDR3 consists of 15 residues. Germline CDR1 reads GTSNPN; CDR2 reads SVGIG (reference sequence). The CDR3 nucleotides are TGTGCCTGGGCTGCCGGGACAGGGGAGAATCAGCCCCAGCATTTT. Its protein is CAWAAGTGENQPQHF.

This clone was seen a few times. V and J are TRBV30 and TRBJ1-1; D is uncertain. The CDR3 has 15 residues. V lost 3 bases and J lost 5, with 19 bases in between. Germline values: CDR1 GTSNPN, CDR2 SVGIG (reference sequence). As DNA, the CDR3 is TGTGCCTGGAGGCCTATTGGAGCTTCCGTAACTGAAGCTTTCTTT. Its translation: CAWRPIGASVTEAFF.

The chain couples TRBV2 to TRBJ1-5; 7 nucleotides align to TRBD1. Germline-derived CDR1 and CDR2 are SNHLY and FYNNEI. The CDR3 covers 19 residues. V lost 4 bases to trimming and J lost 2 bases; unmatched junction nucleotides: 17. The CDR3 is CASSGFGTVMYRGNQPQHF. DNA of the CDR3: TGTGCCAGCAGTGGTTTTGGGACAGTGATGTATCGCGGCAATCAGCCCCAGCATTTT.

The V and J genes are TRBV7-2 and TRBJ1-3, with D perhaps TRBD1 (5 bases). V was shortened by 5 bases and J by 1 base, with 9 bases between the two germline ends. CDR1 and CDR2 (germline): SGHTA, FQGNSA. The CDR3 runs 14 residues. Here the CDR3 DNA reads TGTGCCAGCAGCGGGACGGATTCTGGAAACACCATATATTTT. Its translation: CASSGTDSGNTIYF.

With regard to this clone: Other DNA sequences in the same sample also yield this CDR3. The J gene is TRBJ1-5, the V gene TRBV10-3, with a possible D match to TRBD1 (6 bases). The CDR3 length is 14 residues. The germline V gene has CDR1 ENHRY and CDR2 SYGVKD. The V end lost 4 bases, the J end lost 0 bases, and 7 bases lay between the germline ends. CDR3 sequence: CAISGGGSNQPQHF. CDR3 nucleotide sequence: TGTGCCATCAGTGGAGGGGGTAGCAATCAGCCCCAGCATTTT.

V gene TRBV29-1 combines with J gene TRBJ2-3; D perhaps matches TRBD1 (6 bases). The germline CDR1 and CDR2 sequences are SQVTM and ANQGSEA. Trimming removed 6 bases at V and 4 bases at J, with 14 bases between. The CDR3 extends over 13 amino acids. Written as DNA, the CDR3 is TGCAGCGTACTAGAATGGACAGCAGATACGCAGTATTTT. Its translation: CSVLEWTADTQYF.

The rearrangement uses TRBV28 and TRBJ2-3; D may correspond to TRBD1 or TRBD2 (5 bases each). The V end lost 3 bases, the J end lost 1 base, and 14 bases lay between the germline ends. The CDR3 covers 16 residues. Germline V gives CDR1 MDHEN, CDR2 SYDVKM. The CDR3 region has the DNA TGTGCCAGCAGTTTTGTCCGGGGCCTGGGCACAGATACGCAGTATTTT. This translates into CASSFVRGLGTDTQYF.

The chain uses TRBV2 and TRBJ1-1; no reliable D call. Trimming removed 4 bases from V and 0 bases from J, with 12 bases in between. Germline CDR1 is SNHLY and CDR2 is FYNNEI. The CDR3 is 15 residues long. The CDR3 region has the DNA TGTGCCAGCAGTGTTTCCTATTTCATGAACACTGAAGCTTTCTTT. The encoded protein is CASSVSYFMNTEAFF.

V gene TRBV2 combines with J gene TRBJ2-7; weak D call: TRBD1 (5 bases). Deletions cut 7 bases from V and 0 bases from J, with 10 bases between. Germline values: CDR1 SNHLY, CDR2 FYNNEI. This CDR3 has 13 amino acids. CDR3 sequence (DNA): TGTGCCAGCAAGCGCCAGGGCTCCTACGAGCAGTACTTC. This encodes CASKRQGSYEQYF.

The chain is built from TRBV6-1 and TRBJ1-1; D possibly corresponds to TRBD1 (6 bases). This CDR3 comprises 14 residues. Trimming pared 6 bases from V and 0 bases from J, leaving 11 bases between. The germline CDR1 and CDR2 sequences are MNHNS and SASEGT. CDR3 DNA sequence: TGTGCCAGCAGCGACAGGAACATGAACACTGAAGCTTTCTTT. As protein: CASSDRNMNTEAFF.

V gene TRBV10-3 combines with J gene TRBJ2-1; D might be TRBD2 (6 bases). The CDR3 is 14 amino acids. Trimming stripped 4 bases from V and 1 base from J, with 8 bases between. CDR1 and CDR2 from the germline V gene are ENHRY and SYGVKD. CDR3 sequence reads: CAISAGTSYNEQFF. Here the CDR3 DNA reads TGTGCCATCAGTGCCGGGACTTCCTACAATGAGCAGTTCTTC.